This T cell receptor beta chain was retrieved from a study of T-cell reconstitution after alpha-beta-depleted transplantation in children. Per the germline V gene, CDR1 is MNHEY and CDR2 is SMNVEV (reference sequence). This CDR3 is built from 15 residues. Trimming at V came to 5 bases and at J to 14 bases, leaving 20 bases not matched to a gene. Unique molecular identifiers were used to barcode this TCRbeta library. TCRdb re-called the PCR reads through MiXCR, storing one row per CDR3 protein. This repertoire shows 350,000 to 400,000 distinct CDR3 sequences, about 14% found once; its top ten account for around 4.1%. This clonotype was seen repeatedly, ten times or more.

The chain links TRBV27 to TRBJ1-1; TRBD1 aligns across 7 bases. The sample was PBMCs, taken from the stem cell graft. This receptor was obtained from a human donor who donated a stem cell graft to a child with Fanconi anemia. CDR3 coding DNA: TGTGCCAGCAGTCTCACCGGGGACAGCGTTGTTACGGGGTTCTTT. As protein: CASSLTGDSVVTGFF.